A selection of T cell receptor beta chains follows, all from one sample in a study of blood T cell repertoires in COVID-19. Method: immunoSEQ multiplex PCR; TCRdb's copy keeps in-frame clones and lacks some. The table includes a few hundred thousand clones, around 89% detected once. Sequencing was carried out using PBMCs or T cells enriched from blood (not recorded which). Receptor source: a young man who had been exposed to COVID-19. Each CDR3 is given with its conserved first and last residue. The order of the fields is J gene, V gene, D gene, clone size, CDR3 protein, CDR3 DNA. A D gene is named only where the DNA matches it firmly. The size of a clone is reported for some rows only, either as once, few or many, or as a class for expanded clones.

J: TRBJ1-5
V: TRBV10-3
D: TRBD1
size: .
CDR3: CATGTGNNQPQHF
DNA: TGTGCCACAGGGACAGGGAACAATCAGCCCCAGCATTTT

J: TRBJ1-2
V: TRBV3-1/TRBV3-2
D: .
size: .
CDR3: CASSRSRGEDGYTF
DNA: TGTGCCAGCAGCCGTTCCAGGGGTGAGGATGGCTACACCTTC

J: TRBJ2-7
V: TRBV4-2
D: .
size: .
CDR3: CASSQDFGPYEQYF
DNA: TGTGCCAGCAGCCAAGATTTTGGCCCCTACGAGCAGTACTTC

J: TRBJ1-2
V: TRBV2
D: .
size: once
CDR3: CASSLNTGLYGYTF
DNA: TGTGCCAGCAGCCTAAATACAGGGCTCTATGGCTACACCTTC

J: TRBJ2-5
V: TRBV12-5
D: .
size: .
CDR3: CASGLRLEETQYF
DNA: TGTGCTAGTGGTTTGAGACTAGAAGAGACCCAGTACTTC

J: TRBJ2-1
V: TRBV2
D: TRBD1
size: .
CDR3: CASSELAGGSYNEQFF
DNA: TGTGCCAGCAGTGAATTGGCAGGGGGCTCCTACAATGAGCAGTTCTTC

J: TRBJ2-5
V: TRBV3-1/TRBV3-2
D: .
size: .
CDR3: CASSQDARKQETQYF
DNA: TGTGCCAGCAGCCAAGACGCCAGAAAACAAGAGACCCAGTACTTC

J: TRBJ2-1
V: TRBV4-3
D: .
size: once
CDR3: CASSKSGGGTHNEQFF
DNA: TGCGCCAGCAGCAAATCTGGGGGGGGCACCCACAATGAGCAGTTCTTC

J: TRBJ1-3
V: TRBV21-1
D: .
size: .
CDR3: CASSLAAGGGNTIYF
DNA: TGTGCCAGCAGCTTGGCAGCGGGCGGAGGAAACACCATATATTTT

J: TRBJ1-6
V: TRBV7-2
D: .
size: .
CDR3: CASSPDRQVSPLHF
DNA: TGTGCCAGCAGCCCCGACAGGCAGGTCTCACCCCTCCACTTT

J: TRBJ1-2
V: TRBV3-1/TRBV3-2
D: .
size: once
CDR3: CASSPRSTDSFYTF
DNA: TGTGCCAGCAGCCCTAGATCGACGGACTCCTTCTACACCTTC

J: TRBJ1-1
V: TRBV30
D: TRBD1
size: .
CDR3: CAWSVLAPGQGKNTEAFF
DNA: TGTGCCTGGAGTGTATTGGCACCGGGACAGGGTAAGAACACTGAAGCTTTCTTT

J: TRBJ1-4
V: TRBV5-6
D: TRBD1
size: .
CDR3: CASSLARGADEKLFF
DNA: TGTGCCAGCAGCTTGGCCAGGGGGGCTGACGAAAAACTGTTTTTT

J: TRBJ2-2
V: TRBV3-1/TRBV3-2
D: .
size: .
CDR3: CASSQTTNLVARLGGELFF
DNA: TGTGCCAGCAGCCAAACCACAAACCTTGTAGCCCGTCTTGGCGGGGAGCTGTTTTTT

J: TRBJ1-5
V: TRBV12-3/TRBV12-4
D: .
size: .
CDR3: CASSLGVAGAQHF
DNA: TGTGCCAGCAGTTTAGGGGTAGCAGGGGCCCAGCATTTT

J: TRBJ2-1
V: TRBV12-5
D: TRBD2
size: .
CDR3: CASEPSGGTYNEQFF
DNA: TGTGCTAGTGAGCCTAGCGGGGGGACGTACAATGAGCAGTTCTTC

J: TRBJ2-5
V: TRBV2
D: TRBD1
size: .
CDR3: CASTGGETQYF
DNA: TGTGCCAGCACAGGGGGAGAGACCCAGTACTTC

J: TRBJ1-2
V: TRBV5-1
D: TRBD1
size: .
CDR3: CASSWRGTENGYTF
DNA: TGCGCCAGCAGCTGGAGGGGGACAGAGAATGGCTACACCTTC

J: TRBJ1-2
V: TRBV6-2/TRBV6-3
D: TRBD1
size: .
CDR3: CASSPDRDYGYTF
DNA: TGTGCCAGCAGCCCGGACAGGGACTATGGCTACACCTTC

J: TRBJ2-7
V: TRBV19
D: .
size: .
CDR3: CASSPNSNYEQYF
DNA: TGTGCCAGTAGTCCCAACTCGAACTACGAGCAGTACTTC

J: TRBJ2-2
V: TRBV7-9
D: TRBD2
size: .
CDR3: CASSSSSGAGTGELFF
DNA: TGTGCCAGCAGCTCTTCTAGCGGGGCAGGAACCGGGGAGCTGTTTTTT

J: TRBJ2-2
V: TRBV6-6
D: TRBD2
size: few
CDR3: CASGLAGGTGELFF
DNA: TGTGCCAGCGGACTAGCGGGGGGTACCGGGGAGCTGTTTTTT

J: TRBJ2-1
V: TRBV19
D: .
size: .
CDR3: CASTPGLQLGEQFF
DNA: TGTGCCAGTACCCCTGGACTTCAGTTAGGGGAGCAGTTCTTC

J: TRBJ1-5
V: TRBV19
D: .
size: .
CDR3: CASSIAGDQPQHF
DNA: TGTGCCAGTAGTATAGCAGGGGATCAGCCCCAGCATTTT

J: TRBJ1-1
V: TRBV19
D: .
size: .
CDR3: CASSIESRVTEAFF
DNA: TGTGCCAGTAGTATAGAGTCCAGGGTCACTGAAGCTTTCTTT

J: TRBJ1-2
V: TRBV6-5
D: .
size: once
CDR3: CATLPYGYTF
DNA: TGTGCCACCCTACCCTATGGCTACACCTTC

J: TRBJ1-4
V: TRBV23-1
D: .
size: .
CDR3: CASSQDVIGGHPRRKLFF
DNA: TGCGCCAGCAGTCAAGATGTTATTGGCGGGCACCCACGGAGAAAACTGTTTTTT

J: TRBJ1-6
V: TRBV6-5
D: .
size: .
CDR3: CASSPDRPGNSPLHF
DNA: TGTGCCAGCAGTCCCGACCGGCCCGGGAATTCACCCCTCCACTTT

J: TRBJ2-1
V: TRBV9
D: TRBD1
size: .
CDR3: CASSALPGQGRTFTYNEQFF
DNA: TGTGCCAGCAGCGCCTTGCCGGGACAGGGGCGAACCTTTACCTACAATGAGCAGTTCTTC

J: TRBJ1-6
V: TRBV3-1/TRBV3-2
D: .
size: .
CDR3: CASSERQSGSPLHF
DNA: TGTGCCAGCAGTGAAAGACAGAGTGGCTCACCCCTCCACTTT

J: TRBJ1-2
V: TRBV11-2
D: TRBD1
size: .
CDR3: CASSLDRAGGPYGYTF
DNA: TGTGCCAGCAGCTTAGATCGGGCAGGGGGCCCCTATGGCTACACCTTC